Shown below are 15 T cell receptor beta chains from a single sample sequenced in a study of T-cell memory formation after mild COVID-19. One entry per CDR3 protein results from TCRdb running MiXCR on the 5' RACE reads. Found here are around 200,000 distinct CDR3 sequences, roughly a tenth of them singletons; the top ten hold approximately 3%. Sequenced: PBMCs or a T cell subset sorted from them (not recorded which). The receptors were sampled from a man aged 18-30 years who had mild COVID-19 (a few samples of this study predate the infection). Cell type and time point are not known.

The V and J genes are TRBV20-1 and TRBJ2-1, with TRBD1 as a possible D gene (6 bases). Deletions cut 6 bases from V and 4 bases from J, with 22 bases between. Germline V gene data show CDR1 as DFQATT and CDR2 as SNEGSKA (reference sequence). The CDR3 length is 16 residues. The DNA of the CDR3 is TGCAGTGCCTATGGCCCTCGTGGGGGCCGTTACAATGAGCAGTTCTTC. As protein: CSAYGPRGGRYNEQFF.

This clonotype was detected a few times. CDR3 loop: CASSLEPGYQPQHF. In nucleotides, the CDR3 is TGTGCCAGCAGCTTAGAGCCAGGGTATCAGCCCCAGCATTTT. V gene TRBV7-2 combines with J gene TRBJ1-5, with a weak D call TRBD1 (5 bases). Germline-derived CDR1 and CDR2 are SGHTA and FQGNSA. This CDR3 has 14 amino acids. Trimming left V 1 base short and J 5 bases short, with 9 bases between.

The V call is TRBV5-1, the J call TRBJ2-2; D ambiguous. The CDR3 length is 15 residues. Germline V gene data show CDR1 as SGHRS and CDR2 as YFSETQ. Trimming pared 0 bases from V and 2 bases from J, leaving 8 bases between. This CDR3 is CASSLDGPNTGELFF. Here the CDR3 DNA reads TGCGCCAGCAGCTTGGACGGACCTAACACCGGGGAGCTGTTTTTT.

In this sample, this clonotype turned up many times. V gene TRBV15 combines with J gene TRBJ2-2, with 15 bases that match TRBD2. The V gene's germline CDR1 is LNHNV and CDR2 YYDKDF (reference sequence). V lost 5 bases to trimming and J lost 1 base; unmatched junction nucleotides: 8. The CDR3 spans 19 residues. In nucleotides, the CDR3 is TGTGCCACCAGCTCCCTGGGGACTAGCGGGGGGAAGAACACCGGGGAGCTGTTTTTT. Encoded protein: CATSSLGTSGGKNTGELFF.

V usage is TRBV7-2 and J usage is TRBJ1-6; no clear D gene. Trimming pared 5 bases from V and 10 bases from J, leaving 15 bases between. The CDR3 runs to 14 residues. The germline CDR1 and CDR2 sequences are SGHTA and FQGNSA. The CDR3 bases are TGTGCCAGCAGCCCCTTCTTGGCCGAGTCACCCCTCCACTTT. It codes for CASSPFLAESPLHF.

The chain joins TRBV18 to TRBJ1-2; 8 bases agree with TRBD1. In germline, CDR1 is KGHSH, CDR2 LQKENI. Trimming took 5 bases from V and 3 from J; bases not matched to a gene: 2. The CDR3 totals 13 residues. The CDR3 DNA sequence: TGTGCCAGCTCAATGGACAGGGACTATGGCTACACCTTC. Its protein is CASSMDRDYGYTF.

This chain joins TRBV9 and TRBJ2-1; no reliable D call. The CDR3 contains 13 residues. The V and J ends lost 0 bases and 8 bases respectively, with 9 bases between them. Germline CDR1 SGDLS, CDR2 YYNGEE. Written as DNA, the CDR3 is TGTGCCAGCAGCGTAGTCTCTTACGATGAGCAGTTCTTC. It codes for CASSVVSYDEQFF.

The rearrangement links TRBV5-4 to TRBJ1-2; no clear D gene. Trimming removed 0 bases from V and 8 bases from J, with 14 bases in between. Germline values: CDR1 SGHNT, CDR2 YYREEE (reference sequence). This CDR3 has 14 amino acids. This CDR3 reads CASSLAGVLGGYTF. As DNA, the CDR3 is TGTGCCAGCAGCTTGGCGGGAGTATTAGGGGGCTACACCTTC.

The sample holds a few counts of this clonotype. The chain has TRBV2 and TRBJ2-1; D gene ambiguous. Germline lookup yields CDR1 SNHLY and CDR2 FYNNEI. There are 13 residues in the CDR3. V lost 3 bases and J lost 8, with 11 bases in between. The CDR3 loop is CASSDEAMDEQFF. The CDR3 coding sequence is TGTGCCAGCAGTGATGAAGCGATGGATGAGCAGTTCTTC.

This chain joins TRBV21-1 and TRBJ1-1; the D call in the table, TRBD1, was not verified against the DNA. TRBV21-1 counts as a pseudogene. The CDR3 length is 16 residues. In DNA form, the CDR3 reads TGTGCCACCCGGAAAGGGACAGGGGAAGGTTGTCCTGAAGCTTTCTTT. Protein: CATRKGTGEGCPEAFF.

The rearrangement uses TRBV6-5 and TRBJ1-5; D is possibly TRBD1 (5 bases). Looked up from germline, CDR1 is MNHEY and CDR2 is SVGAGI. CDR3 size: 14 residues. Between the trimmed V and J ends, which lost 8 bases and 2 bases, there was a span of 13 bases. The CDR3 reads CASRPQQGNQPQHF. The DNA for the CDR3 is TGTGCCAGCCGACCGCAACAGGGCAATCAGCCCCAGCATTTT.

The rearrangement uses TRBV4-2 and TRBJ1-6; a possible D gene is TRBD1 (6 bases). Trimming removed 0 bases from V and 9 bases from J, with 6 bases in between. The germline gives CDR1 LGHNA, CDR2 YNFKEQ. The CDR3 is made up of 13 amino acids. The CDR3 sequence is CASSQDRGSPLHF. In DNA form, the CDR3 reads TGTGCCAGCAGCCAAGACAGGGGTTCACCCCTCCACTTT.

V is TRBV9 and J is TRBJ1-1, with 7 positions matching TRBD1. V was pared by 3 bases and J by 1 base, with 6 bases of the junction left unmatched. CDR1 is SGDLS and CDR2 is YYNGEE in the germline V gene. This CDR3 contains 15 residues. The CDR3 region is CASSAHGTENTEAFF. The CDR3 nucleotides read TGTGCCAGCAGCGCCCACGGGACAGAGAACACTGAAGCTTTCTTT.

This clonotype was counted only a few times. The V call is TRBV5-5, the J call TRBJ1-2; perhaps TRBD1 as D (6 bases). V gave up 4 bases and J gave up 3 bases, with 19 bases separating them. CDR1 is SGHKS and CDR2 is YYEKEE in the germline V gene (reference sequence). The CDR3 runs to 16 residues. The CDR3 sequence: CASSNQQGGFDYGYTF. CDR3 nucleotide sequence: TGTGCCAGCAGCAATCAACAGGGCGGTTTCGACTATGGCTACACCTTC.

The chain employs TRBV12-3 or TRBV12-4 and TRBJ2-1; weak D call: TRBD2 (6 bases). The CDR3 contains 13 residues. Trimming cost V 6 bases and J 7 bases, with 13 bases left between them. CDR3 bases: TGTGCCAGCAGCCTATTTGGAGGGAATGAGCAGTTCTTC. This encodes CASSLFGGNEQFF.